One and the same sample provided the 2 T cell receptor beta chains below, sequenced in a study of blood T cell repertoires in COVID-19. Assay used: immunoSEQ multiplex PCR; TCRdb lists only in-frame clones, some missing. The data hold 150,000 to 200,000 clones, with approximately 87% observed a single time. Sequencing was carried out using peripheral blood. Receptor source: a man aged 18-30 years with active or convalescent COVID-19.

The chain links TRBV9 to TRBJ2-5; D possibly corresponds to TRBD2 (7 bases). The V gene's germline CDR1 is SGDLS and CDR2 YYNGEE. V lost 0 bases and J lost 4, with 13 bases in between. The CDR3 is 15 amino acids. CDR3 residues: CASSVVAGAGETQYF. The CDR3 coding sequence is TGTGCCAGCAGCGTAGTTGCGGGGGCAGGAGAGACCCAGTACTTC.

The rearrangement joins TRBV18 to TRBJ2-7; TRBD1 matches 8 bases. The germline CDR1 and CDR2 sequences are KGHSH and LQKENI. V was clipped by 5 bases and J by 7 bases; unmatched bases: 4. The CDR3 has 12 residues. The CDR3 region has the DNA TGTGCCAGCTCAAACGGACAGGGTGAGCAGTACTTC. Protein: CASSNGQGEQYF.